The count of the clone carrying this T cell receptor (beta chain) is one. Its matching antigen is unknown. This CDR3 is 11 amino acids long. The germline V gene encodes CDR1 KGHSH and CDR2 LQKENI. V lost 2 bases to trimming and J lost 5 bases, with 2 bases between them. The data are from a study of T cell responses to AZD1222 COVID-19 vaccine. Study observations and caveats: Unmutated regions of variants are reportedly targeted by nearly half of spike-specific TCRs. The donor cohort was predominantly white British with a female majority, and clonal diversity may have been underestimated.

The method was immunoSEQ multiplex PCR; TCRdb's version includes in-frame clones alone and lacks a portion of them. The sample yields some 130,000 clones, around 90% seen once. Here the sequenced sample was peripheral blood, taken on day 0 of AZD1222 vaccination. The rearrangement joins TRBV18 to TRBJ2-3, with D hard to call. The clonotype was recovered from an adult in good health. Here the CDR3 DNA reads TGTGCCAGCTCACCAAAAGATACGCAGTATTTT. It encodes CASSPKDTQYF.